The rows below give T cell receptor beta chains drawn from one sample of a study of cytomegalovirus exposure and HLA in healthy donors. The method was immunoSEQ multiplex PCR; TCRdb's version includes in-frame clones alone and lacks a portion of them. Of around 150,000 clones in the sample, over 60% were seen once. Sample: PBMCs. The receptors come from a man between 40 and 49 years old in good health and CMV-seronegative. Each CDR3 is given with its conserved first and last residue. A D gene is named only where the DNA matches it firmly. Clone size is shown for a subset of rows, as once, few, many or a class of expanded clone.

clone_size,j_call,v_call,d_call,cdr3_nt,cdr3_aa
.,TRBJ1-1,TRBV10-3,.,TGTGCCATCAGTGTCACTTTGGGGGGCACTGAAGCTTTCTTT,CAISVTLGGTEAFF
once,TRBJ1-4,TRBV7-2,TRBD1,TGTGCCAGCAGCATTCTAGGGACAGGGGGAAATGAAAAACTGTTTTTT,CASSILGTGGNEKLFF
.,TRBJ1-6,TRBV19,.,TGTGCCAGTAGTGTGGGGAGCTCCTATAATTCACCCCTCCACTTT,CASSVGSSYNSPLHF
.,TRBJ1-1,TRBV25-1,.,TGTGCCAGCGTGGCTTACACTGAAGCTTTCTTT,CASVAYTEAFF
few,TRBJ2-3,TRBV7-9,TRBD2,TGTGCCAGCAGCTCGCTTAGCGGGAGCACAGATACGCAGTATTTT,CASSSLSGSTDTQYF
.,TRBJ1-6,TRBV4-3,.,TGCGCCAGCAGCCAACGGGAAGGCTCCTATAATTCACCCCTCCACTTT,CASSQREGSYNSPLHF
once,TRBJ2-7,TRBV18,.,TGTGCCAGCTCGTTCGACACCTACAACTACGAGCAGTACTTC,CASSFDTYNYEQYF
.,TRBJ1-5,TRBV18,.,TGTGCCAGCTCCCTGGGGGGGGCGACGAATCAGCCCCAGCATTTT,CASSLGGATNQPQHF
.,TRBJ2-2,TRBV6-4,.,TGTGCCAGCAGCCCGCAGGGGTCTGGTAACACCGGGGAGCTGTTTTTT,CASSPQGSGNTGELFF
.,TRBJ2-5,TRBV7-7,TRBD1,TGTGCCAGCAGCTCCCAACAGGGGGCCCTAGAGACCCAGTACTTC,CASSSQQGALETQYF
few,TRBJ2-1,TRBV5-4,.,TGTGCCAGCAGCTTGGCTAGCGACTCCTACAATGAGCAGTTCTTC,CASSLASDSYNEQFF
.,TRBJ2-7,TRBV5-1,TRBD1,TGCGCCAGCAGCTTCTCCGGGACAGGGAGGTTCGAGCAGTACTTC,CASSFSGTGRFEQYF
few,TRBJ2-5,TRBV11-3,.,TGTGCCAGCAACGAGGGCCAAGAGACCCAGTACTTC,CASNEGQETQYF
once,TRBJ2-2,TRBV4-3,TRBD2,TGCGCCAGCAGCCAAGCGGGGACTAGCGGGGGCTTGAACACCGGGGAGCTGTTTTTT,CASSQAGTSGGLNTGELFF
.,TRBJ2-7,TRBV6-1,.,TGTGCCAGCAGTCCCTCGGCGGGCTACGAGCAGTACTTC,CASSPSAGYEQYF
.,TRBJ2-2,TRBV19,TRBD2,TGTGCCAGTAGTGCCGGGAGGGCCCCCGGGGAGCTGTTTTTT,CASSAGRAPGELFF
few,TRBJ2-3,TRBV5-6,.,TGTGCCAGCAGCTTGGAATACACAGATACGCAGTATTTT,CASSLEYTDTQYF
.,TRBJ1-4,TRBV6-1,.,TGTGCCAGCAGTGATTACCCAGGGGCCCGTGAAAAACTGTTTTTT,CASSDYPGAREKLFF
.,TRBJ2-2,TRBV11-2,.,TGTGCCAGCAGCCCCCGACTAACGAACACCGGGGAGCTGTTTTTT,CASSPRLTNTGELFF
.,TRBJ2-1,TRBV27,TRBD1,TGTGCCAGCGGGGGGACAGGGTTAAATGAGCAGTTCTTC,CASGGTGLNEQFF
.,TRBJ2-3,TRBV21-1,.,TGTGCCAGCAGCAAGGGGAGAGATACGCAGTATTTT,CASSKGRDTQYF
.,TRBJ1-5,TRBV19,TRBD1,TGTGCCAGTAGTATGGGACAGAAGAATCAGCCCCAGCATTTT,CASSMGQKNQPQHF
.,TRBJ1-2,TRBV30,.,TGTGCCTGGAGTGTAGAAGGAATTGGGCACTATGGCTACACCTTC,CAWSVEGIGHYGYTF
once,TRBJ2-7,TRBV27,.,TGTGCCAGCAGTCTCAGAGGGAGGGGGGTCTCCTACGAGCAGTACTTC,CASSLRGRGVSYEQYF
few,TRBJ1-5,TRBV15,.,TGTGCCACCAGCAGCCCCTCTTATAGCAATCAGCCCCAGCATTTT,CATSSPSYSNQPQHF
once,TRBJ2-7,TRBV10-3,.,TGTGCCATCAGTGAAACGCTGGAGAACGAGCAGTACTTC,CAISETLENEQYF
.,TRBJ2-5,TRBV7-9,.,TGTGCCAGCAGCCGCCCCGGACAGACCCAAGAGACCCAGTACTTC,CASSRPGQTQETQYF
.,TRBJ2-2,TRBV19,TRBD1,TGTGCCAGTAGTATAGCCAAGGGGGCAAACACCGGGGAGCTGTTTTTT,CASSIAKGANTGELFF
.,TRBJ2-2,TRBV4-2,.,TGTGCCAGCAGGCGCATCTTCACCGGGGAGCTGTTTTTT,CASRRIFTGELFF
.,TRBJ2-1,TRBV4-1,.,TGCGCCAGCAGCCAAGATGGGGGAGGCGATGAGCAGTTCTTC,CASSQDGGGDEQFF
few,TRBJ2-7,TRBV19,TRBD1,TGTGCCAGTAGTAAATCGACAGGGGAAACCGAGCAGTACTTC,CASSKSTGETEQYF
.,TRBJ1-5,TRBV30,.,TGTGCCTGGAGTGTAGCGGCAGGCAATCAGCCCCAGCATTTT,CAWSVAAGNQPQHF
.,TRBJ2-3,TRBV30,.,TGTGCCTGGAGTCTTGGGGGGGCCACAGATACGCAGTATTTT,CAWSLGGATDTQYF
.,TRBJ1-2,TRBV29-1,.,TGCAGCGTTGAACCAATGACAGGACCCTATGGCTACACCTTC,CSVEPMTGPYGYTF
.,TRBJ2-2,TRBV28,TRBD1,TGTGCCAGCAGTACGGCAGGGGGGAACACCGGGGAGCTGTTTTTT,CASSTAGGNTGELFF
.,TRBJ1-1,TRBV29-1,.,TGCAGCGTTGCAGGGGTTGAAGCTTTCTTT,CSVAGVEAFF
.,TRBJ1-4,TRBV2,TRBD1,TGTGCCAGCAGTCAACAGGGGAGAAATGAAAAACTGTTTTTT,CASSQQGRNEKLFF
.,TRBJ2-3,TRBV5-4,TRBD1,TGTGCCAGCAGCTTTTCGAGGGGGCGTTCAGATACGCAGTATTTT,CASSFSRGRSDTQYF
.,TRBJ1-1,TRBV6-5,TRBD1,TGTGCCAGCAGTCTACCCGGGACAGGGGAAGCTGAAGCTTTCTTT,CASSLPGTGEAEAFF